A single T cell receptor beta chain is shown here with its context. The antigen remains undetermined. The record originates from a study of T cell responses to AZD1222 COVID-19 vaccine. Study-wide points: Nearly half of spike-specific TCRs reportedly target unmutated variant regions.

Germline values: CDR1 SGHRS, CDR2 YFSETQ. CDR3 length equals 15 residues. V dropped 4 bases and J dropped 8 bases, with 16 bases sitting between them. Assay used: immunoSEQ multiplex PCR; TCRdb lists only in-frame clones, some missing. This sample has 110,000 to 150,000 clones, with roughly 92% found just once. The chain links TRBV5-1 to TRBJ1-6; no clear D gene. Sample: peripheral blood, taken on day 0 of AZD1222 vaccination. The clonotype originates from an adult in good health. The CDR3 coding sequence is TGCGCCAGCAGCCCCCGGACCGGTCCCGATTCACCCCTCCACTTT. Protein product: CASSPRTGPDSPLHF.